Listed below are T cell receptor beta chains from one sample, sequenced in a study of blood T cell repertoires in COVID-19. The data were produced by immunoSEQ multiplex PCR, yet TCRdb's version contains in-frame clones alone and is incomplete. The sample shows 200,000 to 250,000 clones, roughly four fifths of them seen only once. Sequencing was performed on PBMCs or T cells enriched from blood (not recorded which). Source of these receptors: a woman aged 40 to 50 with acute COVID-19. The conserved cysteine and the conserved F or W are not part of the CDR3 here.

V gene: TRBV4-1; J gene: TRBJ2-7; CDR3 protein: ASSQDRGGSYEQY
V gene: TRBV28; J gene: TRBJ1-3; CDR3 protein: ASSLQIYSGNTIY
V gene: TRBV15; J gene: TRBJ2-3; CDR3 protein: ATSRGLASTDTQY
V gene: TRBV4-2; J gene: TRBJ1-2; CDR3 protein: ASSQPDGNNYGYT
V gene: TRBV9; J gene: TRBJ2-3; CDR3 protein: ASSAGNLADTQY
V gene: TRBV11-3; J gene: TRBJ2-3; CDR3 protein: ASSSGLRTDTQY
V gene: TRBV6-2/TRBV6-3; J gene: TRBJ1-6; CDR3 protein: ASSLSYGNSPLH
V gene: TRBV27; J gene: TRBJ1-4; CDR3 protein: ASSQWTGVEKLF
V gene: TRBV7-8; J gene: TRBJ2-5; CDR3 protein: ASSLLSFAETQY
V gene: TRBV27; J gene: TRBJ2-2; CDR3 protein: ASSLGTGELF
V gene: TRBV25-1; J gene: TRBJ1-5; CDR3 protein: ASSEYLGPDSHNQPQH
V gene: TRBV6-1; J gene: TRBJ2-1; CDR3 protein: ASSEVMAGLAGNEQF
V gene: TRBV30; J gene: TRBJ2-1; CDR3 protein: AWSVETGSRGIFYNEQF
V gene: TRBV6-5; J gene: TRBJ2-3; CDR3 protein: ASSYSGRHPQY
V gene: TRBV6-5; J gene: TRBJ2-1; CDR3 protein: ASSLGLAEYNEQF
V gene: TRBV6-5; J gene: TRBJ2-1; CDR3 protein: ASSTDRGYNEQF
V gene: TRBV7-9; J gene: TRBJ1-5; CDR3 protein: ASSFQENQPQH
V gene: TRBV11-2; J gene: TRBJ1-1; CDR3 protein: ASSFQNTEAF
V gene: TRBV18; J gene: TRBJ1-6; CDR3 protein: ASSPTGGNSPLH
V gene: TRBV27; J gene: TRBJ2-2; CDR3 protein: ASSLFVNTGELF
V gene: TRBV7-8; J gene: TRBJ1-1; CDR3 protein: ASSSRRVEAF
V gene: TRBV27; J gene: TRBJ1-5; CDR3 protein: ASSLGGAQPQH
V gene: TRBV24-1; J gene: TRBJ2-1; CDR3 protein: ATSMGQGNYNEQF
V gene: TRBV10-3; J gene: TRBJ1-6; CDR3 protein: AISRQGEDSPLH
V gene: TRBV30; J gene: TRBJ2-1; CDR3 protein: AWMRKGVYNEQF
V gene: TRBV5-6; J gene: TRBJ1-5; CDR3 protein: ASSVNRGGSNQPQH
V gene: TRBV19; J gene: TRBJ1-1; CDR3 protein: ASSIPTGRMGSSEAF
V gene: TRBV9; J gene: TRBJ1-4; CDR3 protein: ASSVGGRGGEKLF
V gene: TRBV30; J gene: TRBJ1-1; CDR3 protein: AWSASYEGVPEAF
V gene: TRBV5-8; J gene: TRBJ1-5; CDR3 protein: ASSLGQGVRQPQH
V gene: TRBV10-1; J gene: TRBJ2-2; CDR3 protein: ASSEDSNSGELF
V gene: TRBV2; J gene: TRBJ2-1; CDR3 protein: ASRIGAREGGNEQF
V gene: TRBV28; J gene: TRBJ1-1; CDR3 protein: ASSLGGFAEAF
V gene: TRBV27; J gene: TRBJ2-7; CDR3 protein: ASSHGDEQY
V gene: TRBV29-1; J gene: TRBJ1-3; CDR3 protein: SARQGPNSGNTIY
V gene: TRBV5-1; J gene: TRBJ1-4; CDR3 protein: ASSLAGQKNEKLF
V gene: TRBV27; J gene: TRBJ1-4; CDR3 protein: ASTNRANEKLF
V gene: TRBV27; J gene: TRBJ2-2; CDR3 protein: ASRTAGGNTGELF
V gene: TRBV2; J gene: TRBJ2-4; CDR3 protein: ASSPTSGPGLQY
V gene: TRBV29-1; J gene: TRBJ1-2; CDR3 protein: SVEDLTAGYT
V gene: TRBV14; J gene: TRBJ1-3; CDR3 protein: ARDRVR
V gene: TRBV7-2; J gene: TRBJ2-7; CDR3 protein: ASSPMRTGANEQY
V gene: TRBV19; J gene: TRBJ2-1; CDR3 protein: ASSNRDRGYNEQF
V gene: TRBV6-2/TRBV6-3; J gene: TRBJ1-6; CDR3 protein: ASSANRGRSSPLH
V gene: TRBV5-1; J gene: TRBJ1-4; CDR3 protein: ASSKGTGGEKLF
V gene: TRBV19; J gene: TRBJ1-5; CDR3 protein: ASSMVRGQYQPQH
V gene: TRBV29-1; J gene: TRBJ1-1; CDR3 protein: SAGRGDGEAF
V gene: TRBV4-2; J gene: TRBJ1-5; CDR3 protein: ASSQDPFGRGYQSQH
V gene: TRBV7-6; J gene: TRBJ1-3; CDR3 protein: ASSSPGQDSGNTIY
V gene: TRBV30; J gene: TRBJ1-2; CDR3 protein: AGRGSFQNGYT
V gene: TRBV13; J gene: TRBJ1-2; CDR3 protein: ASSLRRAGTGYGYT
V gene: TRBV18; J gene: TRBJ1-2; CDR3 protein: ASRSGGDGYT
V gene: TRBV24-1; J gene: TRBJ2-5; CDR3 protein: ATSDPLIETQY
V gene: TRBV3-1/TRBV3-2; J gene: TRBJ1-1; CDR3 protein: ASSSQGSAAEAF